Listed below are T cell receptor beta chains from one sample, sequenced in a study of shared clonotypes between healthy human individuals. Some clones are missing from TCRdb's copy, which holds only in-frame ones; the method was immunoSEQ multiplex PCR. The sample shows fewer than 2.5 million clones, approximately 94% of them seen only once. Sequenced sample: naive CD4+ T cells from PBMCs. The receptors stem from a man between 18 and 35 years old in good health. Some clones in this sample may be carry-over from other donors' samples. Each CDR3 is given with its conserved first and last residue. D genes are given only for firm matches. Clone size, where shown, is once, few, many, or a class for clones that have expanded.

clone_size,j_call,cdr3_length,d_call,v_call,cdr3_aa,cdr3_nt
.,TRBJ2-7,15,TRBD1,TRBV18,CASSPAGTGSSEQYF,TGTGCCAGCTCACCAGCCGGGACAGGGTCCAGCGAGCAGTACTTC
.,TRBJ1-5,13,TRBD1,TRBV15,CAANRGRGQPQHF,TGTGCCGCCAACAGGGGGCGGGGGCAGCCCCAGCATTTT
few,TRBJ1-1,13,.,TRBV29-1,CSVGPGIKAEAFF,TGCAGCGTTGGTCCTGGGATAAAAGCTGAAGCTTTCTTT
.,TRBJ2-7,11,.,TRBV2,CASRGSYEQYF,TGTGCCAGCAGAGGCAGTTACGAGCAGTACTTC
.,TRBJ2-7,15,.,TRBV5-1,CASSPGTKIHYEQYF,TGCGCCAGCAGCCCCGGAACCAAGATTCACTACGAGCAGTACTTC
.,TRBJ2-1,17,.,TRBV4-3,CASSRAFKGERRNEQFF,TGCGCCAGCAGCCGGGCCTTCAAGGGGGAGAGGCGCAATGAGCAGTTCTTC
.,TRBJ2-1,15,.,TRBV5-1,CASSLAASDNNEQFF,TGCGCCAGCAGCTTGGCCGCTAGCGACAACAATGAGCAGTTCTTC
.,TRBJ1-1,14,.,TRBV6-5,CASSSTGRNTEAFF,TGTGCCAGCAGTTCGACAGGAAGGAACACTGAAGCTTTCTTT
once,TRBJ2-1,17,TRBD2,TRBV7-3,CASSLIAGTTHPGEQFF,TGTGCCAGCAGCTTAATCGCCGGGACTACCCACCCCGGAGAGCAGTTCTTC
.,TRBJ1-1,11,.,TRBV14,CASSLNTEAFF,TGTGCCAGCAGCCTGAACACTGAAGCTTTCTTT
.,TRBJ1-3,14,.,TRBV4-3,CASSLSGTQNTIYF,TGCGCCAGCAGCCTCTCCGGGACCCAAAACACCATATATTTT
.,TRBJ1-1,10,.,TRBV20-1,CSASLGRAFF,TGCAGTGCTAGTCTGGGGAGAGCTTTCTTT
.,TRBJ2-7,14,.,TRBV11-1,CASSGGPNGYEQYF,TGTGCCAGCAGCGGGGGACCCAACGGCTACGAGCAGTACTTC
.,TRBJ2-3,14,TRBD2,TRBV29-1,CSVELTSGGLTQYF,TGCAGCGTTGAACTGACTAGCGGGGGGCTAACGCAGTATTTT
.,TRBJ2-1,12,.,TRBV7-2,CASSLRHNEQFF,TGTGCCAGCAGCCTTCGTCACAATGAGCAGTTCTTC
.,TRBJ1-1,13,.,TRBV19,CASSMGANTEAFF,TGTGCCAGTAGTATGGGGGCGAACACTGAAGCTTTCTTT
once,TRBJ2-4,13,.,TRBV5-1,CASSLGALGEKYF,TGCGCCAGCAGCTTGGGGGCCCTGGGGGAGAAGTACTTC
once,TRBJ1-5,15,.,TRBV28,CASSSPGESNQPQHF,TGTGCCAGCAGTTCCCCCGGGGAAAGCAATCAGCCCCAGCATTTT
.,TRBJ1-4,15,TRBD1,TRBV7-8,CASSFPGTGGEKLFF,TGTGCCAGCAGCTTCCCCGGGACAGGGGGTGAAAAACTGTTTTTT
.,TRBJ1-4,14,TRBD1,TRBV5-1,CASSPQQGGEKLFF,TGCGCCAGCAGCCCCCAGCAGGGGGGTGAAAAACTGTTTTTT
.,TRBJ2-7,16,TRBD2,TRBV2,CASSPLLGTSGTEQYF,TGTGCCAGCAGCCCCCTCCTCGGGACTAGCGGGACCGAGCAGTACTTC
.,TRBJ1-5,14,.,TRBV2,CASSRSGSNQPQHF,TGTGCCAGCAGTCGGTCGGGGAGCAATCAGCCCCAGCATTTT
.,TRBJ1-2,12,.,TRBV29-1,CSVAQQDYGYTF,TGCAGCGTTGCGCAGCAAGACTATGGCTACACCTTC
.,TRBJ2-1,12,.,TRBV15,CATSRGPDEQFF,TGTGCCACCAGCCGAGGGCCCGATGAGCAGTTCTTC
.,TRBJ2-1,19,TRBD2,TRBV6-4,CASSDSTSGSPHSYNEQFF,TGTGCCAGCAGTGACTCGACTAGCGGGAGCCCCCACTCCTACAATGAGCAGTTCTTC
.,TRBJ2-5,12,.,TRBV7-6,CASSLVEETQYF,TGTGCCAGCAGCTTAGTGGAAGAGACCCAGTACTTC
.,TRBJ1-5,15,TRBD1,TRBV30,CAWSTGDGPGRPQHF,TGTGCCTGGAGTACAGGGGACGGCCCGGGCCGGCCCCAGCATTTT
.,TRBJ2-1,12,.,TRBV11-2,CASSLGAILQFF,TGTGCCAGCAGCTTAGGTGCAATACTGCAGTTCTTC
once,TRBJ1-1,12,TRBD1,TRBV6-5,CASSFRQGEAFF,TGTGCCAGCAGCTTTCGACAGGGAGAAGCTTTCTTT
.,TRBJ2-5,12,.,TRBV18,CASSPNQETQYF,TGTGCCAGCTCACCGAACCAAGAGACCCAGTACTTC
.,TRBJ1-1,13,.,TRBV7-8,CASSFTRNTEAFF,TGTGCCAGCAGCTTTACCAGGAACACTGAAGCTTTCTTT
.,TRBJ1-6,12,.,TRBV27,CASSPWGSPLHF,TGTGCCAGCAGTCCCTGGGGTTCACCCCTCCACTTT
.,TRBJ2-3,18,TRBD2,TRBV5-1,CASSVGGLAGGPTDTQYF,TGCGCCAGCAGCGTAGGAGGACTAGCGGGAGGGCCGACAGATACGCAGTATTTT
few,TRBJ1-2,12,.,TRBV28,CASSKMEYGYTF,TGTGCCAGCAGCAAGATGGAATATGGCTACACCTTC
.,TRBJ2-3,13,.,TRBV6-1,CASSEDQGSTQYF,TGTGCCAGCAGTGAGGACCAGGGGAGTACGCAGTATTTT
.,TRBJ2-2,13,.,TRBV28,CASSNSRAGELFF,TGTGCCAGCAGCAACTCTCGAGCCGGGGAGCTGTTTTTT
.,TRBJ2-7,14,.,TRBV9,CASSVVPGVGEQYF,TGTGCCAGCAGCGTAGTTCCGGGAGTAGGGGAGCAGTACTTC
.,TRBJ1-1,16,.,TRBV5-1,CASSWALIGGFTEAFF,TGCGCCAGCAGCTGGGCGTTGATAGGGGGGTTCACTGAAGCTTTCTTT